These 32 T cell receptor beta chains came from one sample sequenced in a study of breast tumors, draining lymph nodes, adjacent tissues. Breast cancer patients provided tissue from their axillary draining lymph nodes. TCRdb re-derived calls from the multiplex PCR reads in MiXCR, one entry per CDR3 protein. The table includes roughly 120,000 distinct CDR3 sequences, just under 20% detected once. Input material: axillary lymph node tissue. These receptors were obtained from a female donor with breast cancer. Some clones in this sample may be carry-over from other donors' samples.

Ten or more counts support this clonotype. V gene TRBV7-3 combines with J gene TRBJ2-2; TRBD2 aligns across 7 bases. V gave up 1 base and J gave up 1 base; unmatched junction bases: 0. This CDR3 comprises 15 residues. CDR1 is SGHTA and CDR2 is FQGTGA in the germline V gene. The CDR3 coding sequence is TGTGCCAGCAGCTTAAGCGGGGGGAACACCGGGGAGCTGTTTTTT. Translating gives CASSLSGGNTGELFF. Together with reference TRBV7-3 and TRBJ2-2, the CDR3 gives the full variable domain: GAGVSQTPSNKVTEKGKYVELRCDPISGHTALYWYRQSLGQGPEFLIYFQGTGAADDSGLPNDRFFAVRPEGSVSTLKIQRTERGDSAVYLCASSLSGGNTGELFFGEGSRLTVL.

On this clonotype: The limits of the CDR3 on the DNA are not certain, so only TCRdb's listed CDR3 is given. The chain recombines TRBV7-8 with TRBJ2-7; the DNA was not compared with TRBD2, the D call given in the table. The CDR3 is made up of 20 amino acids, end residues included. Looked up from germline, CDR1 is SGHVS and CDR2 is FQNEAQ. This CDR3 reads CASSFYICSARGSSLYEQYF.

At least ten counts were recorded for this clonotype. The V call is TRBV28, the J call TRBJ1-5, with D unclear. The CDR3 runs to 12 residues. Germline CDR1 is MDHEN and CDR2 is SYDVKM. The V gene lost 6 bases and the J gene lost 4 bases, with 7 bases spanning the gap. DNA for the CDR3: TGTGCCAGCAGCTTAGGAAATCAGCCCCAGCATTTT. This translates into CASSLGNQPQHF.

This clonotype was picked up many times. The rearrangement joins TRBV3-1 to TRBJ2-7, with TRBD1 identical over 7 bases. After removal of 4 bases from V and 3 bases from J, the junction contained 3 bases not matched to a gene. Germline-derived CDR1 and CDR2 are LGHDT and YNNKEL (reference sequence). The CDR3 is 13 residues long. CDR3 loop: CASSPRTGYEQYF. CDR3 in DNA: TGTGCCAGCAGCCCCAGGACAGGCTACGAGCAGTACTTC.

The table lists this clonotype with many counts. V usage is TRBV20-1 and J usage is TRBJ2-5, with D perhaps given as TRBD1 or TRBD2 (5 bases each). The CDR3 totals 13 residues. Germline values: CDR1 DFQATT, CDR2 SNEGSKA (reference sequence). Between the trimmed V and J ends, which lost 3 bases and 6 bases, there was a span of 14 bases. The DNA for the CDR3 is TGCAGTGCTAGGCTGGGACCCCGGAAGACCCAGTACTTC. It specifies CSARLGPRKTQYF.

Only one count was recorded for this clonotype. The chain is built from TRBV28 and TRBJ2-5, with 8 bases that match TRBD1. Trimming took 3 bases from V and 6 from J; bases not matched to a gene: 3. Germline V lookup: CDR1 MDHEN, CDR2 SYDVKM. This CDR3 spans 13 amino acids. The CDR3 here is CASSLRTGKTQYF. The CDR3 bases are TGTGCCAGCAGTTTGCGGACAGGGAAGACCCAGTACTTC.

This clonotype was detected once. A much bigger clone sits one base away, suggesting this may be a read error. This sequence joins TRBV19 and TRBJ1-2; D remains unclear. This CDR3 is 15 amino acids long. V lost 6 bases and J lost 2, with 16 bases in between. CDR1 and CDR2 (germline): LNHDA, SQIVND (reference sequence). In DNA form, the CDR3 reads TGTGCCAGTAGGACGGCAAGGCGATCCAACTATGGCTACACCTTC. Encoded protein: CASRTARRSNYGYTF.

This clonotype was observed many times. The chain is built from TRBV12-3 or TRBV12-4 and TRBJ2-7; 15 bases map to TRBD2. V lost 5 bases to trimming and J lost 11 bases; unmatched junction nucleotides: 7. This CDR3 has 14 residues. The CDR3 bases are TGTGCCAGCAGTCCGGGACTAGCGGGGGGCCCCAAGTACTTC. The encoded protein is CASSPGLAGGPKYF.

This clonotype was counted at least ten times. The chain employs TRBV30 and TRBJ1-5, with TRBD1 identical over 7 bases. J lost 2 bases, V lost 4 bases, and 5 bases had no gene match. The germline V gene has CDR1 GTSNPN and CDR2 SVGIG (reference sequence). The CDR3 is 14 residues long. The CDR3 sequence is CAWNRDSRNQPQHF. Here the CDR3 DNA reads TGTGCCTGGAATCGGGACAGTCGCAATCAGCCCCAGCATTTT.

This clonotype was picked up one time. A much more abundant neighbour one base away suggests this may be a read error. V and J are TRBV5-6 and TRBJ2-7; 13 bases map to TRBD2. From germline, CDR1 is SGHDT and CDR2 YYEEEE. The CDR3 is 16 residues long. The CDR3 DNA follows: TGTGCCAGCAGCTTGACTAGCGGGAGGGCCGTGTACGAGCAGTGCTTC. This codes for CASSLTSGRAVYEQCF.

A word on this clonotype: It may be a read error: a sequence one base away is much more abundant. The chain combines TRBV5-1 with TRBJ2-1, with 8 bases fitting TRBD2. Looked up from germline, CDR1 is SGHRS and CDR2 is YFSETQ. The CDR3 loop spans 13 amino acids. DNA for the CDR3: TGCGCCAACAGCTCCCGGGAGGGTAATGAGCAGTTCTTC. Amino acids: CANSSREGNEQFF.

Concerning this clonotype itself: This may come from a read error, since a much larger clone is one base off. The rearrangement joins TRBV4-1 to TRBJ1-2; TRBD1 matches at 9 bases. Germline assignment: CDR1 MGHRA and CDR2 YSYEKL. J was trimmed by 4 bases and V by 4 bases; bases with no gene match: 13. The CDR3 runs 17 residues. The CDR3 loop is CASSLSLGTGTSYGYTF. The CDR3 coding sequence is TGCGCCAGCAGCCTCTCACTAGGGACAGGGACTAGCTATGGCTACACCTTC.

In the case of this clonotype: A much larger clone sits a single nucleotide away, making a read error possible. The CDR3 protein is CSVEAEDRGSYNEQFF. The DNA for the CDR3 is TGCAGCGTTGAAGCTGAGGACAGAGGCTCCTACAATGAGCAGTTCTTC. The chain employs TRBV29-1 and TRBJ2-1, with D perhaps TRBD1 (6 bases). The CDR3 is 16 amino acids. Trimming cost V 1 base and J 0 bases, with 13 bases left between them. CDR1 and CDR2 from the germline V gene are SQVTM and ANQGSEA.

This clonotype has a count of ten or more. This sequence joins TRBV10-1 and TRBJ2-3; D is unclear. The CDR3 runs to 13 residues. Germline V gene sequence: CDR1 WNHNN, CDR2 SYGVQD (reference sequence). The V gene lost 3 bases and the J gene lost 5 bases, with 9 bases spanning the gap. The CDR3 loop reads CASSERMGDTQYF. The CDR3 region has the DNA TGCGCCAGCAGTGAAAGGATGGGAGATACGCAGTATTTT.

This clonotype has at least ten counts. The rearrangement links TRBV12-3 or TRBV12-4 to TRBJ2-1; 10 bases fit TRBD2. V lost 5 bases and J lost 5; bases outside the gene matches: 6. CDR3 length: 15 amino acids. DNA for the CDR3: TGTGCCAGCAGTCTCGGACTAGCGGCGAACAATGAGCAGTTCTTC. This codes for CASSLGLAANNEQFF.

The chain uses TRBV6-5 and TRBJ1-5; D is unresolved. CDR1 is MNHEY, CDR2 SVGAGI, per germline. Trimming removed 0 bases from V and 6 bases from J, with 9 bases in between. The CDR3 spans 14 residues. CDR3 residues: CASSYSRVGQPQHF. The CDR3 DNA follows: TGTGCCAGCAGTTACTCTAGGGTCGGTCAGCCCCAGCATTTT.

In this sample, this clonotype turned up a few times. The chain joins TRBV7-9 to TRBJ1-2; 7 bases line up with TRBD1. The CDR3 has 17 amino acids. The germline gives CDR1 SEHNR, CDR2 FQNEAQ (reference sequence). Unmatched junction bases numbered 14, after V lost 5 bases and J lost 2 bases. The DNA for the CDR3 is TGTGCCAGCAGCGCAACCGGCAGGGGGATCGGGAACTATGGCTACACCTTC. Translated, it gives CASSATGRGIGNYGYTF. Full variable domain (outside the CDR3, taken from reference TRBV7-9 and TRBJ1-2): DTGVSQNPRHKITKRGQNVTFRCDPISEHNRLYWYRQTLGQGPEFLTYFQNEAQLEKSRLLSDRFSAERPKGSFSTLEIQRTEQGDSAMYLCASSATGRGIGNYGYTFGSGTRLTVV.

This clonotype was counted at least ten times. The chain combines TRBV7-2 with TRBJ2-5; D assignment may be TRBD1 or TRBD2 (5 bases each). The ends were cut back, 3 bases at V and 2 bases at J, with 13 bases in the middle. The germline V gene has CDR1 SGHTA and CDR2 FQGNSA. This CDR3 has 15 amino acids. The CDR3 protein is CASSFSRGVQETQYF. Here the CDR3 DNA reads TGTGCCAGCAGCTTTTCCCGGGGCGTTCAAGAGACCCAGTACTTC.

This rearrangement joins TRBV16 to TRBJ2-2, with 14 bases matching TRBD2. Germline V gene sequence: CDR1 KGHSY, CDR2 FQNENV. Trimming removed 4 bases from V and 4 bases from J; junction bases left unmatched: 2. The CDR3 loop spans 16 amino acids. The CDR3 loop reads CASSPGTSGGTGELFF. CDR3 nucleotides: TGTGCCAGCAGCCCTGGGACTAGCGGGGGCACCGGGGAGCTGTTTTTT. Full variable domain (rest looked up from reference TRBV16 and TRBJ2-2): GEEVAQTPKHLVRGEGQKAKLYCAPIKGHSYVFWYQQVLKNEFKFLISFQNENVFDETGMPKERFSAKCLPNSPCSLEIQATKLEDSAVYFCASSPGTSGGTGELFFGEGSRLTVL.

This clonotype came up many times. The chain employs TRBV4-2 and TRBJ1-3; D remains ambiguous. Trimming shortened V by 0 bases and J by 0 bases, and 9 bases separated the two germline ends. CDR1 and CDR2 from the germline V gene are LGHNA and YNFKEQ. This CDR3 is built from 16 residues. The CDR3 coding sequence is TGTGCCAGCAGCCAAGATTTAAGCGACTCTGGAAACACCATATATTTT. Translating it yields CASSQDLSDSGNTIYF.

Points on this clonotype: One base away lies a much larger clone, so this may be a sequencing read error. The V and J genes are TRBV7-9 and TRBJ1-6; D might be TRBD1 (6 bases). The CDR3 runs to 15 residues. Germline loops: CDR1 SEHNR, CDR2 FQNEAQ (reference sequence). Between the trimmed V and J ends, which lost 7 bases and 1 base, there was a span of 11 bases. The DNA for the CDR3 is TGTGCCAGCACCGAGAGGGGGTCCTATAATTCACCCCTCCACTTT. This encodes CASTERGSYNSPLHF.

The J gene is TRBJ2-7, the V gene TRBV29-1; 10 bases are shared with TRBD2. Germline V gene sequence: CDR1 SQVTM, CDR2 ANQGSEA. The CDR3 consists of 14 residues. V shed 4 bases, J shed 2 bases, and the junction held 5 bases outside the gene matches. The CDR3 sequence is CSVVLAGEPYEQYF. The CDR3, as DNA: TGCAGCGTTGTGCTAGCGGGAGAACCCTACGAGCAGTACTTC.

Note on this clonotype: It may be a read error: a sequence one base away is much more abundant. V is TRBV9 and J is TRBJ2-2; D remains ambiguous. Deletions cut 4 bases from V and 4 bases from J, with 8 bases between. Germline CDR1 SGDLS, CDR2 YYNGEE. This CDR3 has 13 residues. In DNA form, the CDR3 reads TGTGCCAGCAGCCCCCGTAGCACCGGGGAGCTGTTTTTT. Its translation is CASSPRSTGELFF.

This clonotype has a count of ten or more. The CDR3 is CASSLGAAGELFF. For the CDR3, the DNA is TGTGCCAGTAGCTTGGGGGCGGCCGGGGAGCTGTTTTTT. The chain combines TRBV19 with TRBJ2-2; maybe TRBD1 (6 bases). This CDR3 contains 13 residues. Trimming removed 6 bases from V and 6 bases from J, with 11 bases in between. Germline lookup yields CDR1 LNHDA and CDR2 SQIVND (reference sequence).

This clonotype was picked up many times. V gene TRBV7-3 combines with J gene TRBJ2-1; D uncertain. The CDR3 loop spans 13 amino acids. Trimming left V 5 bases short and J 2 bases short, with 7 bases between. Germline-derived CDR1 and CDR2 are SGHTA and FQGTGA. The CDR3 DNA sequence: TGTGCCAGCAGCCTCGAGACCTACAATGAGCAGTTCTTC. This gives the protein CASSLETYNEQFF. Full variable domain (outside the CDR3, taken from reference TRBV7-3 and TRBJ2-1): GAGVSQTPSNKVTEKGKYVELRCDPISGHTALYWYRQSLGQGPEFLIYFQGTGAADDSGLPNDRFFAVRPEGSVSTLKIQRTERGDSAVYLCASSLETYNEQFFGPGTRLTVL.

In the case of this clonotype: At one of its ends the junction is not consistent with the germline gene, which may arise from a read error. This sequence joins TRBV6-2 or TRBV6-3 and TRBJ2-5; 7 bases fit TRBD1. Looked up from germline, CDR1 is MNHEY and CDR2 is SVGEGT. The CDR3 has 14 amino acids. The CDR3 spells CASRRTGLRGTRYF. CDR3 bases: TGTGCCAGCAGGCGGACAGGACTTAGAGGGACCCGGTACTTC.

Ten or more counts support this clonotype. This chain connects TRBV6-5 to TRBJ2-2; weak D call: TRBD1 (6 bases). The CDR3 is 16 amino acids. V was clipped by 4 bases and J by 8 bases, with 20 bases between them. Germline CDR1 and CDR2: MNHEY and SVGAGI. DNA for the CDR3: TGTGCCAGCAGTTCCTTCGGACAGTTTAAACTGGGGGAGCTGTTTTTT. Translation: CASSSFGQFKLGELFF.

This clonotype was seen repeatedly, ten times or more. The chain recombines TRBV7-2 with TRBJ2-5, with a possible D match to TRBD2 (5 bases). The germline gives CDR1 SGHTA, CDR2 FQGNSA. With 5 bases removed from V and 5 bases from J, the gap between germline ends came to 12 bases. The CDR3 loop spans 13 amino acids. The CDR3 sequence is CASSATTPETQYF. CDR3 DNA: TGTGCCAGCAGCGCGACTACTCCCGAGACCCAGTACTTC.

This clonotype was counted ten times or more. The chain links TRBV19 to TRBJ2-7, with TRBD1 matching 12 bases. V was pared by 8 bases and J by 6 bases, with 5 bases of the junction left unmatched. The CDR3 contains 13 residues. Germline V gives CDR1 LNHDA, CDR2 SQIVND (reference sequence). Written as DNA, the CDR3 is TGTGCCAGTGGGGGACAGGGGGCTCTCGAGCAGTACTTC. Amino acid sequence: CASGGQGALEQYF.

This clonotype was seen ten or more times. V usage is TRBV12-3 or TRBV12-4 and J usage is TRBJ2-1; 10 positions match TRBD2. With V trimmed by 6 bases and J by 6 bases, 11 bases remained unmatched. The CDR3 consists of 16 residues. The CDR3 region is CASRRNLAGVVNEQFF. CDR3 bases: TGTGCCAGCAGACGTAACCTAGCGGGAGTTGTCAATGAGCAGTTCTTC.

The V and J genes are TRBV18 and TRBJ2-5; the D is unclear. Trimming shortened V by 0 bases and J by 2 bases, and 7 bases separated the two germline ends. Looked up from germline, CDR1 is KGHSH and CDR2 is LQKENI. This CDR3 has 14 amino acids. CDR3 DNA: TGTGCCAGCTCACCACCGTCAGAACAAGAGACCCAGTACTTC. Its translation is CASSPPSEQETQYF.

At least ten counts were recorded for this clonotype. The chain carries TRBV12-3 or TRBV12-4 and TRBJ2-1; D possibly uses TRBD1 or TRBD2 (5 bases each). The CDR3 spans 13 residues. V was pared by 3 bases and J by 6 bases, with 9 bases between. As DNA, the CDR3 is TGTGCCAGCAGTTTGGGGACGATCAATGAGCAGTTCTTC. Protein: CASSLGTINEQFF.